Reported below is one T cell receptor beta chain. Its antigen is not identified. The CDR3 extends over 13 amino acids. V was shortened by 2 bases and J by 6 bases, with 11 bases between the two germline ends. Germline assignment: CDR1 SGHVS and CDR2 FQNEAQ. This sample was taken from a study of cytomegalovirus exposure and HLA in healthy donors. Across the whole study: Earlier work reported 100 million or so unique TCR beta sequences from some 170 million T cells.

The PCR made use of 60 Vbeta and 13 Jbeta primers. The assay was immunoSEQ multiplex PCR, and TCRdb's table has in-frame clones only and misses some. The sample consists of under 200,000 clones, roughly 80% of them appearing once. Regarding the study as a whole: TCR beta chains numbering 164 were designated cytomegalovirus-associated. Differences between HLA loci emerged in a later analysis of TCR association rates, with DRB1 most and HLA-C fewest. Beyond CMV serostatus, there was no information to go on about immune exposure.

This clonotype was obtained from a woman in her late teens or twenties in good health and CMV-seronegative. V usage is TRBV7-8 and J usage is TRBJ2-7; D perhaps matches TRBD1 (6 bases). The material sequenced was PBMCs. The CDR3 sequence is CASSLNTGSEQYF. For the CDR3, the DNA is TGTGCCAGCAGCTTAAACACAGGGAGCGAGCAGTACTTC.